This record concerns one TCR beta chain sequence. What it binds is not known. CDR3 length equals 12 residues. Per the germline V gene, CDR1 is MDHEN and CDR2 is SYDVKM. V gave up 6 bases and J gave up 9 bases; unmatched junction bases: 5. The data were taken from a study of early T cells in non-severe SARS-CoV-2 infection. Study-level background: Bulk RNA taken from unsorted whole blood was sequenced, leaving chains unpaired. Study-wide results and caveats: Matching results from VDJdb favored anti-spike CD8 responses, leaving private and CD4 specificities undetected.

Unique molecular identifiers were affixed to single, distinct cDNA molecules. TCRdb reprocessed the 5' RACE reads via MiXCR and lists one record per CDR3 protein. The table lists 50,000 or so distinct CDR3 sequences, 15% of them singletons. The sample here was whole blood, taken at baseline. The TCR sequence derives from an adult who was a healthcare worker with PCR-confirmed SARS-CoV-2 infection or an uninfected control (not recorded which). V usage is TRBV28 and J usage is TRBJ2-1; TRBD2 matches at 7 bases. DNA of the CDR3: TGTGCCAGCAGGACTAGCTTTTCTGAGCAGTTCTTC. Translating gives CASRTSFSEQFF. Drawing the rest from reference TRBV28 and TRBJ2-1, the complete variable domain is DVKVTQSSRYLVKRTGEKVFLECVQDMDHENMFWYRQDPGLGLRLIYFSYDVKMKEKGDIPEGYSVSREKKERFSLILESASTNQTSMYLCASRTSFSEQFFGPGTRLTVL.